The T cell receptor beta chain described here comes from a study of blood T cell repertoires in COVID-19. Across the study: T cells, B-cell-depleted T cells, or PBMCs provided the cDNA or gDNA that served as material.

The CDR3 contains 16 residues. V lost 4 bases and J 9 bases, leaving 23 bases between the germline ends. Looked up from germline, CDR1 is LGHDT and CDR2 is YNNKEL (reference sequence). Per the original methods: Reference gene primer amplification gave estimated nucleated cell counts. This table comes from immunoSEQ multiplex PCR, and its TCRdb copy is limited to in-frame clones, with some not included. V, J and clone size derive from that table, while D and trimming were established from the DNA sequence. This table holds 200,000 to 250,000 clones, 92% found once. This sequence was found in a man younger than 40 with acute or convalescent COVID-19. This chain uses TRBV3-1 (or the pseudogene TRBV3-2) with TRBJ2-3; weak D call: TRBD1 (6 bases). Sequences were obtained from peripheral blood. The CDR3 sequence is CASSLVGAAPQGTQYF. Here the CDR3 DNA reads TGTGCCAGCAGCCTCGTGGGAGCAGCCCCCCAGGGGACGCAGTATTTT.